This TCR beta chain stems from a study of blood T cell repertoires in COVID-19. Across the whole study: COVID-19 samples collected from the United States, Italy and Spain covered acute and convalescent phases. Sources were T cells, B-cell-depleted T cells, or PBMCs; the material itself was cDNA or gDNA.

Trimming pared 1 base from V and 0 bases from J, leaving 4 bases between. This CDR3 is built from 12 residues. The germline gives CDR1 SQVTM, CDR2 ANQGSEA. Methods used by the authors: Reference gene primer amplification gave nucleated cell count estimates. The data were produced by immunoSEQ multiplex PCR, yet TCRdb's version contains in-frame clones alone and is incomplete. D and trimming were read from the DNA, whereas the V and J calls and clone size are those reported in that table. The repertoire holds 200,000 to 250,000 clones, with 82% as singletons. V and J are TRBV29-1 and TRBJ2-7; D gene ambiguous. Sequenced material: peripheral blood. The sequence derives from a woman aged 40 to 50 with acute or convalescent COVID-19. This chain's CDR3 is CSVEVSSYEQYF. CDR3 sequence (DNA): TGCAGCGTTGAAGTTAGCTCCTACGAGCAGTACTTC.